Listed here are 19 T cell receptor beta chains from one sample, sequenced in a study of blood T cells in healthy people across ages. It was with a sample-barcoded 5' primer and a J-beta primer mix that a second PCR of roughly 7 to 11 cycles was run. TCRdb re-derived calls from the 5' RACE reads in MiXCR, one entry per CDR3 protein. The sample lists some 780,000 distinct CDR3 sequences, roughly 50% occurring once. Sequencing was done on a sample of blood. These TCRs come from a man in his forties in good health.

This clonotype has only a few counts. This chain uses TRBV4-1 with TRBJ2-7; the match to TRBD2 covers 10 bases. The CDR3 length is 15 residues. Per germline, CDR1 MGHRA and CDR2 YSYEKL. V shed 3 bases, J shed 4 bases, and the junction held 6 bases outside the gene matches. CDR3: CASSHSASGSYEQYF. CDR3 DNA sequence: TGCGCCAGCAGCCATTCAGCTAGCGGGAGTTACGAGCAGTACTTC.

There are a few counts of this clonotype. The chain joins TRBV7-2 to TRBJ1-4, with a tentative D call TRBD1 (5 bases). The CDR3 totals 15 residues. The germline V gene has CDR1 SGHTA and CDR2 FQGNSA. V dropped 1 base and J dropped 5 bases, with 11 bases sitting between them. The CDR3 loop is CASSLVGTSNEKLFF. The DNA for the CDR3 is TGTGCCAGCAGCTTAGTCGGGACGTCGAATGAAAAACTGTTTTTT.

This clonotype appeared a few times. The chain combines TRBV7-2 with TRBJ2-7; D call uncertain. V lost 2 bases and J 0 bases, leaving 11 bases between the germline ends. Germline V gene data show CDR1 as SGHTA and CDR2 as FQGNSA. This CDR3 region has 15 residues. CDR3 coding DNA: TGTGCCAGCAGCTTAATCACGTACTCCTCCTACGAGCAGTACTTC. Translated: CASSLITYSSYEQYF.

This clonotype was detected only a few times. V is TRBV5-6 and J is TRBJ2-4, with 9 bases fitting TRBD1. J lost 8 bases, V lost 2 bases, and 8 bases had no gene match. The germline CDR1 and CDR2 sequences are SGHDT and YYEEEE. The length of the CDR3 is 15 residues. CDR3 amino acids: CASSFRQGGRDIQYF. The CDR3 region has the DNA TGTGCCAGCAGCTTTCGACAGGGGGGGCGAGACATTCAGTACTTC.

The J gene is TRBJ1-4, the V gene TRBV14, with D maybe TRBD1 (6 bases). CDR3 length equals 15 residues. The ends were cut back, 7 bases at V and 8 bases at J, with 20 bases in the middle. Germline V lookup: CDR1 SGHDN, CDR2 FVKESK. The CDR3, as DNA: TGTGCCAGCACTCTAGGACAGACCTTACGAGAAAAACTGTTTTTT. This translates into CASTLGQTLREKLFF. Full variable domain (outside the CDR3, taken from reference TRBV14 and TRBJ1-4): EAGVTQFPSHSVIEKGQTVTLRCDPISGHDNLYWYRRVMGKEIKFLLHFVKESKQDESGMPNNRFLAERTGGTYSTLKVQPAELEDSGVYFCASTLGQTLREKLFFGSGTQLSVL.

There are a few counts of this clonotype. The chain joins TRBV28 to TRBJ1-2, with 7 bases fitting TRBD1. The CDR3 covers 13 residues. J lost 4 bases, V lost 9 bases, and 8 bases had no gene match. The germline V gene encodes CDR1 MDHEN and CDR2 SYDVKM. The chain's CDR3 is CASEATGSYGYTF. CDR3 DNA: TGTGCCAGTGAAGCGACAGGGAGCTATGGCTACACCTTC.

The chain carries TRBV2 and TRBJ2-7, with D maybe TRBD1 (5 bases). Trimming stripped 2 bases from V and 9 bases from J, with 14 bases between. The V gene's germline CDR1 is SNHLY and CDR2 FYNNEI. The CDR3 consists of 13 residues. As DNA, the CDR3 is TGTGCCAGCAGTGAAACCAGGGTATCAGGGCAGTACTTC. This sequence encodes CASSETRVSGQYF.

The V call is TRBV5-5, the J call TRBJ2-2; tentative D call: TRBD2 (6 bases). From germline, CDR1 is SGHKS and CDR2 YYEKEE (reference sequence). This CDR3 spans 16 amino acids. V was pared by 0 bases and J by 4 bases, with 13 bases between. The CDR3 reads CASSLELAGFTGELFF. In DNA form, the CDR3 reads TGTGCCAGCAGCTTGGAGTTGGCGGGATTCACCGGGGAGCTGTTTTTT.

The chain carries TRBV20-1 and TRBJ2-5; 9 nucleotides align to TRBD2. In germline, CDR1 is DFQATT, CDR2 SNEGSKA (reference sequence). Trimming at V came to 0 bases and at J to 5 bases, leaving 7 bases not matched to a gene. This CDR3 has 15 amino acids. DNA for the CDR3: TGCAGTGCTAGAGATCGCGGACTAGCGACGGAGACCCAGTACTTC. Its translation: CSARDRGLATETQYF.

The rearrangement links TRBV7-2 to TRBJ2-7, with D perhaps TRBD2 (6 bases). Germline CDR1 reads SGHTA; CDR2 reads FQGNSA. The CDR3 runs to 16 residues. Trimming took off 1 base at V and 2 bases at J, with 15 bases between the two ends. In nucleotides, the CDR3 is TGTGCCAGCAGCTTAGGACCAAGCGGGTCGGCCTACGAGCAGTACTTC. It specifies CASSLGPSGSAYEQYF.

The rearrangement links TRBV7-7 to TRBJ2-5; TRBD2 agrees at 10 bases. The J call could be wrong; TRBJ2-7 is a better fit for the DNA end. The CDR3 runs 14 residues. Germline-derived CDR1 and CDR2 are SSHAT and FNYEAQ (reference sequence). The CDR3, as DNA: TGTGCCAGCAGCTACTCCGGGACTAGCGACGAGCAGTACTTC. It is translated as CASSYSGTSDEQYF.

J is TRBJ1-1 and V is TRBV7-9, with D perhaps matching TRBD1 (5 bases). Trimming took 1 base from V and 4 from J, leaving 13 bases between them. CDR1 and CDR2 (germline): SEHNR, FQNEAQ (reference sequence). The CDR3 is 15 amino acids. The CDR3 region is CASSLVPGTVTEAFF. The CDR3, as DNA: TGTGCCAGCAGCTTAGTTCCAGGGACGGTCACTGAAGCTTTCTTT.

This clonotype was counted a few times. V usage is TRBV7-2 and J usage is TRBJ2-5; a weak D match, TRBD1 (5 bases). The germline CDR1 and CDR2 sequences are SGHTA and FQGNSA. CDR3 length: 14 residues. V dropped 1 base and J dropped 5 bases, with 11 bases sitting between them. CDR3 in amino acids: CASSLVPGMETQYF. The CDR3 region has the DNA TGTGCCAGCAGCTTAGTCCCAGGGATGGAGACCCAGTACTTC.

The sample holds many counts of this clonotype. This chain connects TRBV3-1 to TRBJ2-1, with 12 bases matching TRBD2. CDR3 size: 14 residues. The germline CDR1 and CDR2 sequences are LGHDT and YNNKEL (reference sequence). J was trimmed by 7 bases and V by 4 bases; bases with no gene match: 2. The CDR3: CASSPSGGVNEQFF. CDR3 coding DNA: TGTGCCAGCAGCCCTAGCGGGGGGGTGAATGAGCAGTTCTTC.

V usage is TRBV11-3 and J usage is TRBJ2-3; 9 bases agree with TRBD2. Germline CDR1 reads SGHNT; CDR2 reads YENEEA. The V gene end was trimmed by 5 bases and the J gene end by 0 bases; junction bases not matched to a gene: 6. The CDR3 has 16 amino acids. CDR3 residues: CASSPGLALSTDTQYF. The CDR3 nucleotides are TGTGCCAGCAGCCCTGGACTAGCGCTCAGCACAGATACGCAGTATTTT.

The CDR3 reads CSVASDTGELFF. As DNA, the CDR3 is TGCAGCGTTGCCAGCGACACCGGGGAGCTGTTTTTT. The V gene is TRBV29-1, the J gene TRBJ2-2; D gene uncertain. The CDR3 loop spans 12 amino acids. The V end lost 4 bases, the J end lost 3 bases, and 6 bases lay between the germline ends. Germline assignment: CDR1 SQVTM and CDR2 ANQGSEA.

The CDR3, as DNA: TGCAGCGTTGAACACGCCCGGAGGGAAGCTTTCTTT. Amino acid sequence: CSVEHARREAFF. J is TRBJ1-1 and V is TRBV29-1, with D hard to call. Trimming removed 2 bases from V and 8 bases from J, with 12 bases in between. CDR1 is SQVTM, CDR2 ANQGSEA, per germline. The length of the CDR3 is 12 residues.

The chain is built from TRBV7-9 and TRBJ1-2, with D possibly matching TRBD1 (5 bases). CDR1 and CDR2 (germline): SEHNR, FQNEAQ (reference sequence). This CDR3 is 13 amino acids long. Trimming shortened V by 7 bases and J by 6 bases, and 15 bases separated the two germline ends. The CDR3 protein is CASTVGGLDGYTF. CDR3 coding DNA: TGTGCCAGCACCGTGGGGGGTTTGGATGGCTACACCTTC. The full variable domain, rest sourced from reference TRBV7-9 and TRBJ1-2, is DTGVSQNPRHKITKRGQNVTFRCDPISEHNRLYWYRQTLGQGPEFLTYFQNEAQLEKSRLLSDRFSAERPKGSFSTLEIQRTEQGDSAMYLCASTVGGLDGYTFGSGTRLTVV.

The chain employs TRBV6-5 and TRBJ2-7; D is uncertain. The DNA end lines up better with TRBJ2-4; the J call may be wrong. The CDR3 has 11 amino acids. Looked up from germline, CDR1 is MNHEY and CDR2 is SVGAGI. In DNA form, the CDR3 reads TGTGCCAGCAGATCCCAAAACATTCAGTACTTC. It encodes CASRSQNIQYF.